A selection of T cell receptor beta chains follows, all from one sample in a study of Graves' ophthalmopathy and Graves' hyperthyroidism. MiXCR, run by TCRdb on the multiplex PCR reads, gives a single entry per CDR3 protein. Among about 700,000 distinct CDR3 sequences listed, over 40% were seen once. The material sequenced was peripheral blood. Receptors were obtained from an adult man with Graves' ophthalmopathy. Both conserved end residues are part of each CDR3.

V,J,CDR3
TRBV12-3/TRBV12-4,TRBJ2-5,CASTSGTIETQYF
TRBV10-2,TRBJ1-1,CATRQGLNTEAFF
TRBV2,TRBJ2-7,CASSGTDDYEQYF
TRBV7-3,TRBJ2-2,CASSLASLTGELFF
TRBV6-5,TRBJ2-7,CASSYDRGETYEQYF
TRBV19,TRBJ2-2,CASSFREGTGELFF
TRBV20-1,TRBJ1-5,CSARGSSNQPQHF
TRBV15,TRBJ2-6,CATSRDSPRSFSGANVLTF
TRBV7-7,TRBJ2-5,CASSRVRDETQYF
TRBV6-5,TRBJ2-7,CASSPGDRAIFEQYF
TRBV20-1,TRBJ1-2,CSAAPTGVDRTNYGYTF